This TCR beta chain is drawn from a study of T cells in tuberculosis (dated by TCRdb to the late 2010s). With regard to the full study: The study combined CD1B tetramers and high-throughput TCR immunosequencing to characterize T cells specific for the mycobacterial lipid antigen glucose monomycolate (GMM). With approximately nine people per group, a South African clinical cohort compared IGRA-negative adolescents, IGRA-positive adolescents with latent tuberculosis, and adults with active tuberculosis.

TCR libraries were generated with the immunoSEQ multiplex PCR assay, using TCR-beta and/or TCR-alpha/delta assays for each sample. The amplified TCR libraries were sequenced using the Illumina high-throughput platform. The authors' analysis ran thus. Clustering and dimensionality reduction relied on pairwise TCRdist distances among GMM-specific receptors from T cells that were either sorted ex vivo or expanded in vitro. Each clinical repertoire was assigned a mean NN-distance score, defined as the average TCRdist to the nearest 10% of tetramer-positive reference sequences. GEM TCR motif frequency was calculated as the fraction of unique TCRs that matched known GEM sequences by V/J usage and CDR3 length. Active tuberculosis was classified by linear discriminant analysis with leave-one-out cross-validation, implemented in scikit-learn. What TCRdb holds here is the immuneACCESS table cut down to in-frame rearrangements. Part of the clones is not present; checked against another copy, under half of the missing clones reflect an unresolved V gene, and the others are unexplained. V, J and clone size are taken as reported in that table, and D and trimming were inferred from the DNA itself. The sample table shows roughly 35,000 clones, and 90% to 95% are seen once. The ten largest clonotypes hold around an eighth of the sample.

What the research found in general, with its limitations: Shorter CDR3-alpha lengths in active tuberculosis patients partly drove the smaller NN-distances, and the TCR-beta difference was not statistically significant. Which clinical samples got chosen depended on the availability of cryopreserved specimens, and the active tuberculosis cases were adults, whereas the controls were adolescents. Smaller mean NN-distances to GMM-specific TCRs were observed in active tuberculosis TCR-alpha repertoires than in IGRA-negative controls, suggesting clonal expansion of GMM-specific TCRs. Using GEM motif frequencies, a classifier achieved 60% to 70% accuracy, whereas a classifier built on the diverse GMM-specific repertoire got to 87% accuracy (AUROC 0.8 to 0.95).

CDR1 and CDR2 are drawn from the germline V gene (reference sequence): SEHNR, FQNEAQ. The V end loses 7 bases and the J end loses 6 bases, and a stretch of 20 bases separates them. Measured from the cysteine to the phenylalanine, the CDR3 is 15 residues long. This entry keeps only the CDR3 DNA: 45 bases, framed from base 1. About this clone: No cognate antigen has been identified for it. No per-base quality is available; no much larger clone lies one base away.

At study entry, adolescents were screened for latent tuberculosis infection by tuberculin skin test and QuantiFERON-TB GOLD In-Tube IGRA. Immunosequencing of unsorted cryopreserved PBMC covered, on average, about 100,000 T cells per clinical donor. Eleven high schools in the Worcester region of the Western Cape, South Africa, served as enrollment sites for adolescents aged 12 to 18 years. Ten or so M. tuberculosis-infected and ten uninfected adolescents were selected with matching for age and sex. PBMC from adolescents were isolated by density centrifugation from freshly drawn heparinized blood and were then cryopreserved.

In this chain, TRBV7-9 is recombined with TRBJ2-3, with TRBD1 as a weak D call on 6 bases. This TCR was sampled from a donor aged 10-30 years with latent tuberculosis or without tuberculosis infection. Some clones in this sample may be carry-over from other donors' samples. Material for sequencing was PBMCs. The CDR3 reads CASILGQGRADTQYF. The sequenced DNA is TGTGCCAGCATCCTCGGCCAGGGGCGCGCCGATACGCAGTATTTT.